The T cell receptor (beta chain) described here comes from a study of blood T cells in healthy people across ages. The study, taken as a whole, reports: As naive T cell percentage varied, TCR beta diversity correlated strongly with it. Diversity was higher, and naive CD4+ cells more numerous, in long-lived donors than in aged donors.

Comment on this clonotype: Its antigen is still unknown.

Next came a second PCR, run for about 7 to 12 cycles, which used a sample-barcoded 5' primer along with a J-beta primer mix. TCRdb redid the calling of the 5' RACE reads with MiXCR, one entry per CDR3 protein. The sample lists approximately 770,000 distinct CDR3 sequences, nearly 60% occurring once. Germline CDR1 is SGHDN and CDR2 is FVKESK. Unmatched junction bases numbered 8, after V lost 8 bases and J lost 6 bases. The CDR3 has 13 residues. The authors drew about 10 milliliters of peripheral blood from each donor. The TCR originated in a man between 25 and 39 years old in good health. Sequenced material: blood. The rearrangement uses TRBV14 and TRBJ2-7, with 9 bases lining up with TRBD2. The CDR3 nucleotides read TGTGCCAGCGCGGGGACTAGCCAGAGCGAGCAGTACTTC. Its protein is CASAGTSQSEQYF. Based on the CDR3 plus reference TRBV14 and TRBJ2-7, the full variable domain is EAGVTQFPSHSVIEKGQTVTLRCDPISGHDNLYWYRRVMGKEIKFLLHFVKESKQDESGMPNNRFLAERTGGTYSTLKVQPAELEDSGVYFCASAGTSQSEQYFGPGTRLTVT.